A selection of T cell receptor beta chains follows, all from one sample in a study of regulatory T cells in long-lasting Graves disease. From the multiplex PCR reads, TCRdb called clonotypes with MiXCR, one entry per CDR3 protein. The repertoire holds 420,000 or so distinct CDR3 sequences, with roughly 17% as singletons. This sample also appeared in a second study, on T cells in Graves' hyperthyroidism and ophthalmopathy.

The sample here was peripheral blood mononuclear cells (PBMCs), taken at new diagnosis, from a patient treated with antithyroid drugs. These receptors came from a woman aged 18-29 years with Graves disease. Each CDR3 is given with its conserved first and last residue. The order of the fields is V gene, J gene, D gene, CDR3 protein. D genes are given only for firm matches.

>TRBV27|TRBJ1-2|TRBD1
CASSPMTGWTYGYTF
>TRBV2|TRBJ2-3|NA
CASRRFSSQYF
>TRBV20-1|TRBJ2-7|TRBD2
CSARRLAGYYEQYF
>TRBV7-2|TRBJ2-1|NA
CASSLEVRTGQSYNEQFF
>TRBV13|TRBJ2-1|NA
CASSGGLDEQFF
>TRBV27|TRBJ1-4|NA
CASSSSWGGAYEKLFF
>TRBV24-1|TRBJ2-1|TRBD2
CATNDLARERRFF
>TRBV2|TRBJ2-2|TRBD1
CASGKGQGKSTANTGELFF
>TRBV30|TRBJ2-2|NA
CAWNRNTGELFF
>TRBV7-2|TRBJ1-2|NA
CASSAIGTTPVGYTF
>TRBV12-3/TRBV12-4|TRBJ1-4|TRBD1
CASSLELQGRGEKLFF
>TRBV12-3/TRBV12-4|TRBJ1-5|TRBD1
CASSSDRGGNQPQHF
>TRBV5-1|TRBJ1-5|TRBD1
CASSIGTGGFRNQPQHF
>TRBV6-1|TRBJ2-1|NA
CASSTPPRNEQFF
>TRBV28|TRBJ1-6|TRBD1
CASSPRTGKWSPLHF
>TRBV24-1|TRBJ1-1|TRBD1
CATSASRGRNTEAFF
>TRBV6-2/TRBV6-3|TRBJ2-3|NA
CASRRNVLAGLRTDTQYF
>TRBV18|TRBJ2-5|NA
CASSPLGTGQETQYF
>TRBV19|TRBJ2-2|NA
CASEEWRNTGELFF
>TRBV30|TRBJ2-2|NA
CAWGSGELFF
>TRBV27|TRBJ2-1|TRBD2
CASSTTAGVLYNEQFF
>TRBV5-6|TRBJ2-7|NA
CASSFTGTISYEQYF
>TRBV27|TRBJ1-5|TRBD1
CASSSHRGWGQPQHF
>TRBV10-3|TRBJ2-3|TRBD2
CAIRTSEQDTQYF
>TRBV7-9|TRBJ2-1|NA
CASSLELAIYNEQFF
>TRBV5-1|TRBJ2-7|NA
CASSFPGHQTYEQYF
>TRBV7-7|TRBJ2-1|TRBD2
CASSLVVAGNEQFF
>TRBV15|TRBJ2-2|TRBD2
CAGTGLAGANTGELFF
>TRBV5-1|TRBJ2-2|TRBD2
CASSLAGGTSGRTNTGELFF
>TRBV6-2/TRBV6-3|TRBJ2-5|TRBD2
CASSGLAGGFRETQYF
>TRBV28|TRBJ1-5|NA
CASSLTRLQGNNQPQHF
>TRBV19|TRBJ2-3|TRBD2
CASSIGLGTDTQYF
>TRBV12-3/TRBV12-4|TRBJ2-7|NA
CASTLGLHEQYF
>TRBV3-1|TRBJ2-3|NA
CASSQRTVGTDTQYF
>TRBV7-6|TRBJ2-1|NA
CASSLESGRRADNEQFF
>TRBV12-3/TRBV12-4|TRBJ2-5|TRBD2
CASNPGLEETQYF